This T cell receptor beta chain was found in a study of identical twins. Points from the study as a whole: Sequences that were out-of-frame, alpha and twin-shared displayed an excess of low generation probability. Analyses based on zero insertions could be partly confounded by invariant MAIT and iNKT cells. Models came in too low on out-of-frame TCR alpha sharing in monozygotic twins.

Unique molecular identifiers were in the cDNA, with template-switch universal primer binding. TCRdb re-called the 5' RACE reads through MiXCR, storing one row per CDR3 protein. The sample comprises around 470,000 distinct CDR3 sequences, about 14% of which are singletons, and about 0.52% rests with the top ten. This clonotype came up once. Its specificity is not known. Trimming took off 5 bases at V and 2 bases at J, with 1 base between the two ends. CDR3 length equals 12 residues. Another study also made use of these data, one on yellow fever vaccine responses in identical twins.

Specimen: CD4+ T cells sorted from blood. The chain carries TRBV12-3 or TRBV12-4 and TRBJ2-6; D is undetermined. This TCR derives from a woman aged 18-29 years in good health. The CDR3 sequence: CASSTGANVLTF. The CDR3 region has the DNA TGTGCCAGCAGTACTGGGGCCAACGTCCTGACTTTC.